One TCR beta chain is described in this entry. This entry belongs to a study of blood T cell repertoires in COVID-19. Assay used: immunoSEQ multiplex PCR; TCRdb lists only in-frame clones, some missing. The data hold 150,000 to 200,000 clones, with 80% to 90% observed a single time. The clonotype was recovered from a man aged 55 to 69 with acute or convalescent COVID-19. Sequencing was performed on peripheral blood.

CDR3: CSVTSGTDTQYF. DNA for the CDR3: TGCAGCGTTACTAGCGGCACAGATACGCAGTATTTT. This chain links TRBV29-1 with TRBJ2-3; 7 nucleotides agree with TRBD2. V lost 5 bases, J lost 1 base, and 0 bases stayed unmatched. CDR1 and CDR2 (germline): SQVTM, ANQGSEA. The CDR3 has 12 residues.